This T cell receptor beta chain derives from a study of metastatic and nonmetastatic thyroid tumors. Study information: Both malignant and benign thyroid patients supplied peripheral blood and tumor or nodule tissue samples, across which the repertoires of these patients were then compared.

Study results and limitations: A significant increase in TCR beta diversity was reportedly seen in malignant thyroid tumors relative to benign nodules, in blood and tumor.

How the authors handled the data: The study built a papillary thyroid cancer distant-metastasis classifier from CDR3 differences across clinicopathological groups. TCRdb reassembled clones from the PCR reads with MiXCR. The V and J calls and clone size come from TCRdb's table, not from the authors' own analysis. In the table there are over 15,000 clones, 30% to 40% of which are singletons. This clone was detected only a few times. No antigen is known for it. J lost 10 bases, V lost 6 bases, and 4 bases had no gene match. The CDR3 is 14 amino acids. Germline assignment: CDR1 MNHEY and CDR2 SMNVEV (reference sequence). Ahead of thyroid surgery, no patient had received treatment of any kind.

Sequenced sample: tumor tissue. The V gene is TRBV27, the J gene TRBJ1-6; 12 positions agree with TRBD1. This clonotype was sampled from a female donor with papillary thyroid cancer or a benign thyroid nodule (not recorded which). Some clones in this sample may be carry-over from other donors' samples. CDR3 in DNA: TGTGCCAGCAGAGCGGGACAGGGGGCATCACCCCTCCACTTT. Encoded protein: CASRAGQGASPLHF.